This TCR beta chain was sequenced in a study of shared clonotypes between healthy human individuals. TCRdb's table, derived via immunoSEQ multiplex PCR, lists solely in-frame clones and lacks some. The sample shows some 2,500,000 clones, around 92% of them seen only once. The germline gives CDR1 SGHVS, CDR2 FNYEAQ. V was pared by 3 bases and J by 6 bases, with 14 bases between. The CDR3 contains 15 residues. There were no recent acute infections or vaccinations among the donors, who were healthy HIV-negative adults. The TCR originated in a man younger than 30 in good health. Some clones in this sample may be carry-over from other donors' samples. Sequenced input: naive CD4+ T cells from PBMCs. Subset given: CD45RA+ positively selected. The chain recombines TRBV7-6 with TRBJ2-2; D is possibly TRBD2 (6 bases). CDR3 sequence (DNA): TGTGCCAGCAGCTTGAGGGTCGGAGGGGCCGGGGAGCTGTTTTTT. Translating it yields CASSLRVGGAGELFF.